A selection of T cell receptor beta chains follows, all from one sample in a study of T cell responses to AZD1222 COVID-19 vaccine. The data were produced by immunoSEQ multiplex PCR, yet TCRdb's version contains in-frame clones alone and is incomplete. The sample has approximately 110,000 clones; about 90% are singletons. The sample here was peripheral blood, taken 28 days after the second AZD1222 dose. Source of these receptors: an adult who received the AZD1222 COVID-19 vaccine. Each CDR3 is given with its conserved first and last residue. The order of the fields is J gene, D gene, V gene, clone size, CDR3 protein, CDR3 DNA. D genes are given only for firm matches. Clone size is given for some rows only: seen once, a few or many times, or a class if the clone is expanded.

J gene: TRBJ2-7; D gene: TRBD2; V gene: TRBV27; clone size: .; CDR3 protein: CASRVAGTHSYEQYF; CDR3 DNA: TGTGCCAGCAGAGTAGCGGGGACGCATTCCTACGAGCAGTACTTC
J gene: TRBJ2-3; D gene: TRBD2; V gene: TRBV7-7; clone size: .; CDR3 protein: CASSLGTSGGTDTQYF; CDR3 DNA: TGTGCTAGCAGCTTAGGAACTAGCGGGGGCACAGATACGCAGTATTTT
J gene: TRBJ1-1; D gene: .; V gene: TRBV14; clone size: .; CDR3 protein: CASSPRIVKVRTEAFF; CDR3 DNA: TGTGCCAGCAGCCCAAGAATAGTCAAGGTGAGGACTGAAGCTTTCTTT
J gene: TRBJ2-7; D gene: TRBD1; V gene: TRBV5-4; clone size: .; CDR3 protein: CASSSGQAAYEQYF; CDR3 DNA: TGTGCCAGCAGCTCGGGACAGGCGGCCTACGAGCAGTACTTC
J gene: TRBJ1-2; D gene: .; V gene: TRBV3-1/TRBV3-2; clone size: once; CDR3 protein: CASRNTGFLYGYTF; CDR3 DNA: TGTGCCAGCAGGAATACCGGGTTCCTCTATGGCTACACCTTC
J gene: TRBJ2-7; D gene: TRBD1; V gene: TRBV2; clone size: once; CDR3 protein: CASSPGQIGEQYF; CDR3 DNA: TGTGCCAGCAGTCCGGGACAGATTGGCGAGCAGTACTTC
J gene: TRBJ1-3; D gene: .; V gene: TRBV7-9; clone size: .; CDR3 protein: CASSLAGAGNTIYF; CDR3 DNA: TGTGCCAGCAGCTTAGCAGGGGCTGGAAACACCATATATTTT
J gene: TRBJ1-6; D gene: .; V gene: TRBV28; clone size: .; CDR3 protein: CASSFATNNSPLHF; CDR3 DNA: TGTGCCAGCAGTTTTGCGACCAATAATTCACCCCTCCACTTT
J gene: TRBJ2-5; D gene: .; V gene: TRBV10-3; clone size: .; CDR3 protein: CATSTYTLQETQYF; CDR3 DNA: TGTGCCACCTCCACATACACCCTCCAAGAGACCCAGTACTTC
J gene: TRBJ2-1; D gene: .; V gene: TRBV28; clone size: .; CDR3 protein: CASSRGGNEQFF; CDR3 DNA: TGTGCCAGCAGCCGAGGGGGGAATGAGCAGTTCTTC